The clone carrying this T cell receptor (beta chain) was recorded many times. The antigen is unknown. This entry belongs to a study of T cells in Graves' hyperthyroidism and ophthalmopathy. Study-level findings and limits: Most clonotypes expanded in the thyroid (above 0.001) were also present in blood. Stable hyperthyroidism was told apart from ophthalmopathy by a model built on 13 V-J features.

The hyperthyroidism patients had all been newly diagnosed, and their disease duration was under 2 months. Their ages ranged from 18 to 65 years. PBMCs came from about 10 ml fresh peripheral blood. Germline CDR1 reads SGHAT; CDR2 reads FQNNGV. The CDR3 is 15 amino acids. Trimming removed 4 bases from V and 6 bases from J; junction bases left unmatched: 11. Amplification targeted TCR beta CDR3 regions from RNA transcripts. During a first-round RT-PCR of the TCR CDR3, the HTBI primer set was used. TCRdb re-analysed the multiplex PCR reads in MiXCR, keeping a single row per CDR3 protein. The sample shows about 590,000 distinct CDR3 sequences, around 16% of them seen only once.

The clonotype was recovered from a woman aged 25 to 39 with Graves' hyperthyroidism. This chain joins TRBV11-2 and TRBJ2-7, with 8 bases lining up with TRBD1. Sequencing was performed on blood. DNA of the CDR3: TGTGCCAGCAGCTCCCTCAGGGGGCTGGGGGGCGAGCAGTACTTC. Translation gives CASSSLRGLGGEQYF. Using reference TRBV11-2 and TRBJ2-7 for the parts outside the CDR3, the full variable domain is EAGVAQSPRYKIIEKRQSVAFWCNPISGHATLYWYQQILGQGPKLLIQFQNNGVVDDSQLPKDRFSAERLKGVDSTLKIQPAKLEDSAVYLCASSSLRGLGGEQYFGPGTRLTVT.